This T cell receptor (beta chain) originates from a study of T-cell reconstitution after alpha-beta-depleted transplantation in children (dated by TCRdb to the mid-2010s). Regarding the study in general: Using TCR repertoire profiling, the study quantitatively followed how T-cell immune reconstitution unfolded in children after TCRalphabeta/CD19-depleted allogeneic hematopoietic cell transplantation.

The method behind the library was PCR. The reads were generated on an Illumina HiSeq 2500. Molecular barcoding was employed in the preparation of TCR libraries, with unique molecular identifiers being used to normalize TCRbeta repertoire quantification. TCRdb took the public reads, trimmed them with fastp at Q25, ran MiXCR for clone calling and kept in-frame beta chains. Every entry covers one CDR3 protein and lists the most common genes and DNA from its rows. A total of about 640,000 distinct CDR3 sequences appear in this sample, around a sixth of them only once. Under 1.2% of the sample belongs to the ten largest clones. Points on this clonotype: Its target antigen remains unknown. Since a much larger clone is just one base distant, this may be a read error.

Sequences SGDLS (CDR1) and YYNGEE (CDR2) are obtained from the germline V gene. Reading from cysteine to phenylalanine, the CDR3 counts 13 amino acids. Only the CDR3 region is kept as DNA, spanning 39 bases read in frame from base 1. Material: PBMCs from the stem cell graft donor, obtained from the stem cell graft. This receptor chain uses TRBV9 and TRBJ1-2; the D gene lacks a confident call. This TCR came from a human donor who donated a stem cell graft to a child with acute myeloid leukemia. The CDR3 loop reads CASSVGQKYGYAF. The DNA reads TGTGCCAGCAGCGTCGGTCAGAAGTATGGCTACGCCTTC.